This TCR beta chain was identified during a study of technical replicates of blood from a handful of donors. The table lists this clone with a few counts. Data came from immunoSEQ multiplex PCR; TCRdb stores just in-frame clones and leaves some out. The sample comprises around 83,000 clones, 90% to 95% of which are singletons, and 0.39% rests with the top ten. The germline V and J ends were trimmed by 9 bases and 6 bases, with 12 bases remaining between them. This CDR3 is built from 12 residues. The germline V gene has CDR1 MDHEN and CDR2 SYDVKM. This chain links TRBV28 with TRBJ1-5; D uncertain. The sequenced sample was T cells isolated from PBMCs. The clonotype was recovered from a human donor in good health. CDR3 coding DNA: TGTGCCAGTTCAAGAGGTCTTCAGCCCCAGCATTTT. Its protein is CASSRGLQPQHF.